These T cell receptor beta chains were read from a single sample in a study of CD8+ T cells in alopecia areata. Repertoires were generated with immunoSEQ multiplex PCR, while TCRdb's copy carries only in-frame clones and drops some. The table includes some 200,000 clones, 59% detected once. The specimen comprised CD4+ T cells sorted from blood, sampled at week 0. These receptors were taken from a human donor with alopecia areata. Both conserved end residues are part of each CDR3. The order of the fields is D gene, V gene, J gene, clone size, CDR3 protein, CDR3 DNA. A D gene is named only where the DNA matches it firmly. Not all rows give a size; the values are once, few, many and, for expanded clones, a class.

>TRBD2|TRBV4-2|TRBJ2-5|NA
CASSQGGGGAQETQYF
TGTGCCAGCAGCCAAGGTGGCGGGGGGGCCCAAGAGACCCAGTACTTC
>TRBD1|TRBV30|TRBJ1-5|once
CAWSFDRGPYSNQPQHF
TGTGCCTGGAGTTTCGACAGGGGGCCCTATAGCAATCAGCCCCAGCATTTT
>NA|TRBV25-1|TRBJ2-5|few
CASSGMDGAGETQYF
TGTGCCAGCAGTGGCATGGACGGGGCAGGGGAGACCCAGTACTTC
>NA|TRBV30|TRBJ1-5|NA
CAWSARGEWNQPQHF
TGTGCCTGGAGTGCCCGCGGGGAATGGAATCAGCCCCAGCATTTT
>NA|TRBV30|TRBJ2-3|NA
CAWSRLRGRGDTQYF
TGTGCCTGGAGTCGCCTCAGGGGACGAGGAGATACGCAGTATTTT
>TRBD1|TRBV19|TRBJ2-3|few
CASSEGAGDTQYF
TGTGCCAGTAGTGAGGGGGCAGGGGATACGCAGTATTTT
>NA|TRBV30|TRBJ2-1|once
CAWTTQGSGIEQFF
TGTGCCTGGACCACCCAGGGGAGTGGTATTGAGCAGTTCTTC
>TRBD1|TRBV29-1|TRBJ1-5|few
CSVKYGQGDQPQHF
TGCAGCGTGAAATACGGACAGGGGGATCAGCCCCAGCATTTT
>TRBD1|TRBV7-8|TRBJ1-2|few
CASSLAGTANYGYTF
TGTGCCAGCAGCTTAGCCGGGACAGCTAACTATGGCTACACCTTC
>NA|TRBV10-3|TRBJ2-2|NA
CAISARGAPTGELFF
TGTGCCATCAGTGCAAGGGGGGCACCTACCGGGGAGCTGTTTTTT
>TRBD1|TRBV29-1|TRBJ2-3|few
CSVGQGLTDTQYF
TGCAGCGTTGGACAGGGGCTCACAGATACGCAGTATTTT
>NA|TRBV14|TRBJ2-1|NA
CASSQEGGGQYYNEQFF
TGTGCCAGCAGCCAAGAGGGCGGGGGACAGTACTACAATGAGCAGTTCTTC
>NA|TRBV5-1|TRBJ2-3|NA
CASSFRDTQYF
TGCGCCAGCAGCTTCAGAGATACGCAGTATTTT
>NA|TRBV30|TRBJ1-1|NA
CAWSGNMNTEAFF
TGTGCCTGGAGTGGTAACATGAACACTGAAGCTTTCTTT
>NA|TRBV7-3|TRBJ1-2|NA
CASSSTRGGYTF
TGTGCCAGCAGCTCCACGCGAGGTGGCTACACCTTC
>NA|TRBV6-5|TRBJ1-1|NA
CASRRQPWTAEAFF
TGTGCCAGCAGAAGACAGCCCTGGACGGCTGAAGCTTTCTTT
>NA|TRBV5-1|TRBJ2-4|NA
CASHWRQVIYTLQLYIQYF
TGCGCCAGCCACTGGCGACAGGTCATCTATACCCTCCAACTTTACATTCAGTACTTC
>NA|TRBV6-5|TRBJ1-2|few
CASSSLGGNRNGYTF
TGTGCCAGCAGTTCCCTTGGGGGGAATCGAAATGGCTACACCTTC
>NA|TRBV2|TRBJ1-5|few
CASNPGLKTNQPQHF
TGTGCCAGCAACCCGGGACTGAAAACCAATCAGCCCCAGCATTTT
>NA|TRBV2|TRBJ1-2|NA
CASSGGGYTF
TGTGCCAGCAGTGGGGGTGGCTACACCTTC
>TRBD1|TRBV4-1|TRBJ1-6|few
CASSQERVTGLYNSPLHF
TGCGCCAGCAGCCAAGAACGGGTGACAGGGCTCTATAATTCACCCCTCCACTTT
>TRBD2|TRBV5-1|TRBJ2-3|once
CASSLPAGVTDTQYF
TGCGCCAGCAGCTTGCCAGCGGGGGTGACAGATACGCAGTATTTT
>NA|TRBV5-1|TRBJ1-2|NA
CASSDPGTPHGYTF
TGCGCCAGCAGTGACCCCGGGACACCCCATGGCTACACCTTC
>TRBD1|TRBV9|TRBJ1-6|NA
CASSTHRGGSPLHF
TGTGCCAGCAGCACGCACAGGGGCGGTTCACCCCTCCACTTT
>TRBD1|TRBV27|TRBJ2-7|few
CASSGRQGHEQYF
TGTGCCAGCAGTGGACGACAGGGCCACGAGCAGTACTTC
>NA|TRBV5-1|TRBJ2-1|NA
CASSRSFDEQFF
TGCGCCAGCAGCCGATCCTTTGATGAGCAGTTCTTC
>NA|TRBV29-1|TRBJ2-5|NA
CSVGFSAVGRETQYF
TGCAGCGTTGGTTTTTCGGCAGTGGGACGCGAGACCCAGTACTTC
>TRBD2|TRBV7-8|TRBJ2-7|NA
CASSLAPGLAGGLGYEQYF
TGTGCCAGCAGCTTAGCCCCGGGACTAGCGGGGGGGCTCGGTTACGAGCAGTACTTC
>NA|TRBV5-1|TRBJ2-2|NA
CASSPRPDGPYTGELFF
TGCGCCAGCAGCCCGAGACCTGATGGGCCTTACACCGGGGAGCTGTTTTTT
>TRBD1|TRBV4-1|TRBJ1-6|NA
CASSEPDRDNSPLHF
TGCGCCAGCAGCGAACCGGACAGGGACAATTCACCCCTCCACTTT